These T cell receptor beta chains were read from a single sample in a study of T cells in tuberculosis. This table comes from immunoSEQ multiplex PCR, and its TCRdb copy is limited to in-frame clones, with some not included. The table records roughly 44,000 clones, over 90% of them present only once. The sample was PBMCs. These receptors were taken from a donor aged 10-29 years with latent tuberculosis or without tuberculosis infection. The CDR3 runs from the conserved cysteine through the conserved F or W. Each record gives: D gene, V gene, J gene, clone size, CDR3 protein, CDR3 DNA. The D gene is left open where the match is weak. The listing skips clone size in some rows; elsewhere it reads once, few, many or a size class.

>TRBD1|TRBV7-2|TRBJ2-5|-
CASSRIWGQRETQYF
TGTGCCAGCAGCAGGATTTGGGGACAGAGGGAGACCCAGTACTTC
>-|TRBV7-3|TRBJ1-1|-
CASSFYWNTEAFF
TGTGCCAGCAGCTTTTACTGGAACACTGAAGCTTTCTTT
>-|TRBV29-1|TRBJ1-1|-
CSAWADTEAFF
TGCAGCGCCTGGGCAGACACTGAAGCTTTCTTT
>-|TRBV19|TRBJ1-2|-
CASSTQENRVAYGYTF
TGTGCCAGTAGTACCCAAGAGAACAGGGTAGCTTATGGCTACACCTTC
>TRBD1|TRBV5-3|TRBJ2-3|-
CARSPGTGSDTQYF
TGTGCCAGAAGCCCCGGGACAGGGAGTGATACGCAGTATTTT
>-|TRBV2|TRBJ2-1|-
CAGNRVTYNEQFF
TGTGCCGGAAACAGGGTGACCTACAATGAGCAGTTCTTC
>TRBD1|TRBV2|TRBJ1-4|-
CASKFSWGQGREKLFF
TGTGCCAGCAAGTTCTCGTGGGGACAGGGACGAGAAAAACTGTTTTTT
>TRBD1|TRBV10-3|TRBJ2-7|-
CAISELRYRTGEGDEQYF
TGTGCCATCAGTGAGTTGCGATACCGGACAGGGGAAGGGGACGAGCAGTACTTC
>-|TRBV2|TRBJ2-7|-
CASSVTSPLSYEQYF
TGTGCCAGCAGCGTTACATCTCCTTTATCCTACGAGCAGTACTTC
>-|TRBV5-1|TRBJ1-6|once
CASSLPGQNNSPLHF
TGCGCCAGCAGCTTGCCCGGACAAAATAATTCACCCCTCCACTTT
>TRBD1|TRBV6-4|TRBJ1-2|once
CASSEGGRRGQGVGYTF
TGTGCCAGCAGTGAAGGCGGTCGGAGGGGACAGGGTGTTGGCTACACCTTC
>-|TRBV9|TRBJ2-3|once
CASSEGDRYLKDTQYF
TGTGCCAGCTCCGAGGGAGACCGGTACCTTAAGGATACGCAGTATTTT
>-|TRBV2|TRBJ1-5|-
CASIALLNQPQHF
TGTGCCAGCATAGCCCTACTGAATCAGCCCCAGCATTTT
>-|TRBV7-3|TRBJ2-3|-
CASSVGTTDTQYF
TGTGCCAGCAGCGTCGGGACAACAGATACGCAGTATTTT
>TRBD1|TRBV29-1|TRBJ2-7|once
CSVAGQGGAEQYF
TGCAGCGTCGCTGGACAGGGGGGGGCCGAGCAGTACTTC
>-|TRBV6-1|TRBJ1-5|-
CASSPQGLSNQPQHF
TGTGCCAGCAGTCCCCAGGGACTTAGCAATCAGCCCCAGCATTTT
>-|TRBV29-1|TRBJ1-5|-
CSVESGGAGQPQHF
TGCAGCGTTGAGTCGGGGGGCGCGGGGCAGCCCCAGCATTTT
>-|TRBV7-8|TRBJ2-1|-
CASSNRYNEQFF
TGTGCCAGCAGCAACAGGTACAATGAGCAGTTCTTC
>TRBD2|TRBV19|TRBJ2-3|-
CASTPTSGVLDTQYF
TGTGCCAGTACTCCGACTAGCGGGGTCTTAGATACGCAGTATTTT
>-|TRBV11-2|TRBJ2-7|-
CASTLDTNSYEQYF
TGTGCCAGCACCCTGGACACAAACTCCTACGAGCAGTACTTC
>-|TRBV11-2|TRBJ1-3|-
CASSLEGRGASLSGNTIYF
TGTGCCAGCAGCTTAGAGGGTCGGGGGGCTTCTCTATCTGGAAACACCATATATTTT
>TRBD2|TRBV15|TRBJ2-1|once
CATRRTSGRVRNEQFF
TGTGCCACCAGAAGGACTAGCGGGAGAGTAAGGAATGAGCAGTTCTTC
>-|TRBV11-2|TRBJ2-7|-
CASSPLNRKAGLSYEQYF
TGTGCCAGCAGCCCATTAAATAGGAAAGCAGGGTTATCCTACGAGCAGTACTTC
>TRBD1|TRBV25-1|TRBJ2-6|once
CASSEGAGGVPGANVLTF
TGTGCCAGCAGTGAAGGGGCAGGGGGCGTCCCTGGGGCCAACGTCCTGACTTTC
>-|TRBV19|TRBJ1-1|-
CASSIAQVMGTEAFF
TGTGCCAGTAGTATAGCCCAGGTGATGGGCACTGAAGCTTTCTTT
>TRBD1|TRBV27|TRBJ2-1|-
CASTMTGGLYNEQFF
TGTGCCAGCACAATGACAGGGGGTCTCTACAATGAGCAGTTCTTC
>-|TRBV29-1|TRBJ2-2|-
CSVRTITGELFF
TGCAGCGTTCGCACTATAACCGGGGAGCTGTTTTTT
>TRBD1|TRBV28|TRBJ1-2|-
CAIPYLRQGGNGYTF
TGTGCCATTCCATACCTTAGACAGGGAGGTAATGGCTACACCTTC
>-|TRBV21-1|TRBJ1-1|-
CASSKGQAHNTEAFF
TGTGCCAGCAGCAAAGGACAGGCGCATAACACTGAAGCTTTCTTT
>-|TRBV19|TRBJ1-1|-
CASSMSPLQPLRNTEAFF
TGTGCCAGTAGTATGTCCCCCCTACAGCCCTTGAGGAACACTGAAGCTTTCTTT
>TRBD1|TRBV6-5|TRBJ1-1|-
CASSHPGGTEAFF
TGTGCCAGCAGTCACCCAGGGGGCACTGAAGCTTTCTTT
>TRBD1|TRBV5-1|TRBJ2-3|-
CASSLVGGNSGDTQYF
TGCGCCAGCAGCTTGGTAGGGGGCAATTCTGGAGATACGCAGTATTTT
>-|TRBV11-3|TRBJ1-5|-
CASSPLDRKYSNQPQHF
TGTGCCAGCAGCCCATTAGACAGAAAATATAGCAATCAGCCCCAGCATTTT
>TRBD1|TRBV30|TRBJ2-7|-
CAWSVQGVEQYF
TGTGCCTGGAGTGTACAGGGGGTCGAGCAGTACTTC
>TRBD2|TRBV11-2|TRBJ2-1|-
CASRYSGGRLSSYNEQFF
TGTGCCAGCAGGTATAGCGGGGGACGGTTAAGCTCCTACAATGAGCAGTTCTTC
>-|TRBV9|TRBJ2-1|few
CASSPGWGYEQFF
TGTGCCAGCAGCCCAGGGTGGGGCTATGAGCAGTTCTTC
>-|TRBV4-1|TRBJ2-6|-
CASSLESGSGANVLTF
TGCGCCAGCAGCCTCGAATCAGGGTCTGGGGCCAACGTCCTGACTTTC
>-|TRBV28|TRBJ1-1|-
CASSSATEAFF
TGTGCCAGCAGTTCAGCGACTGAAGCTTTCTTT
>TRBD2|TRBV27|TRBJ2-7|-
CASRLSGVPYEQYF
TGTGCCAGCAGACTTAGCGGGGTCCCCTACGAGCAGTACTTC
>TRBD1|TRBV18|TRBJ1-3|few
CASSPPSGTGHSGNTIYF
TGTGCCAGCTCACCCCCTTCCGGGACAGGGCACTCTGGAAACACCATATATTTT
>-|TRBV11-2|TRBJ2-1|-
CASSPGERRNNEQFF
TGTGCCAGCAGCCCCGGGGAGCGGAGGAACAATGAGCAGTTCTTC
>TRBD1|TRBV5-1|TRBJ2-5|once
CASSTGQEETQYF
TGCGCCAGCAGCACGGGACAGGAAGAGACCCAGTACTTC
>TRBD1|TRBV18|TRBJ1-5|-
CASSPTTGLGNQPQHF
TGTGCCAGCTCACCGACGACAGGGTTAGGCAATCAGCCCCAGCATTTT
>-|TRBV11-2|TRBJ1-1|-
CASSLQGRAFF
TGTGCCAGCAGCCTACAGGGTCGGGCTTTCTTT
>TRBD2|TRBV6-5|TRBJ2-7|-
CALRGGPGGTYEQYF
TGTGCCTTGAGGGGAGGGCCCGGGGGTACCTACGAGCAGTACTTC
>TRBD1|TRBV19|TRBJ2-1|-
CASSFTGGLDWDEQFF
TGTGCCAGTAGTTTTACAGGGGGCTTAGACTGGGATGAGCAGTTCTTC
>TRBD1|TRBV4-2|TRBJ1-2|-
CASSQEQGDSYGYTF
TGTGCCAGCAGCCAAGAACAGGGGGATAGCTATGGCTACACCTTC
>TRBD1|TRBV4-1|TRBJ1-2|-
CASSQDGAGGVYGYTF
TGCGCCAGCAGCCAAGATGGGGCAGGGGGAGTCTATGGCTACACCTTC
>TRBD2|TRBV14|TRBJ2-1|-
CASSQVRGRAIGNEQFF
TGTGCCAGCAGCCAAGTCCGCGGGAGGGCGATAGGCAATGAGCAGTTCTTC
>TRBD1|TRBV7-3|TRBJ1-1|-
CASSPDREVEAFF
TGTGCCAGCAGCCCTGACAGGGAGGTTGAAGCTTTCTTT
>-|TRBV25-1|TRBJ1-1|-
CASSVQERVTEAFF
TGTGCCAGCAGTGTACAGGAAAGGGTCACTGAAGCTTTCTTT
>TRBD1|TRBV5-1|TRBJ1-2|-
CASSLGTGAYGYTF
TGCGCCAGCAGCCTTGGGACAGGGGCCTATGGCTACACCTTC
>TRBD1|TRBV19|TRBJ2-7|-
CASSGQTGSSSYEQYF
TGTGCCAGTAGTGGACAGACAGGGTCTAGCTCCTACGAGCAGTACTTC
>-|TRBV7-2|TRBJ1-5|once
CASSKMAGPGQPQHF
TGTGCCAGCAGCAAGATGGCGGGCCCGGGGCAGCCCCAGCATTTT
>TRBD2|TRBV5-5|TRBJ2-5|-
CASSSGAGGRQETQYF
TGTGCCAGCAGCTCCGGGGCGGGGGGCCGACAAGAGACCCAGTACTTC
>-|TRBV11-3|TRBJ2-3|-
CASSATGHRQYF
TGTGCCAGCAGCGCGACGGGACACCGGCAGTATTTT
>-|TRBV29-1|TRBJ1-2|-
CSVLRNSLQGYTF
TGCAGCGTTCTACGGAACAGCCTCCAGGGCTACACCTTC
>-|TRBV14|TRBJ2-1|-
CASSQDRVNQFF
TGTGCCAGCAGCCAAGATCGAGTTAACCAGTTCTTC
>-|TRBV18|TRBJ1-2|-
CASSPTLDYGYTF
TGTGCCAGCTCACCGACGCTAGACTATGGCTACACCTTC
>TRBD2|TRBV29-1|TRBJ2-1|-
CSGSERGNNEQFF
TGCAGCGGCTCGGAGCGGGGGAACAATGAGCAGTTCTTC